This record concerns one TCR beta chain sequence. Its antigen is unidentified. Primers: 60 Vbeta forward and 13 Jbeta reverse. TCRdb keeps only in-frame clones here, not all; method: immunoSEQ multiplex PCR. The sample records around 150,000 clones, roughly four fifths being singletons. Germline CDR1 KGHSH, CDR2 LQKENI. V shed 2 bases, J shed 4 bases, and the junction held 9 bases outside the gene matches. The CDR3 loop spans 16 amino acids. These data are taken from a study of cytomegalovirus exposure and HLA in healthy donors. Findings and caveats of the study: In a later analysis, TCR beta V- and J-gene trimming was associated with a missense DCLRE1C variant. The authors listed 150 or so TCR beta chains as cytomegalovirus-associated.

V and J are TRBV18 and TRBJ2-5, with 8 bases matching TRBD2. The source is a male donor in good health and CMV-seropositive. The sequencing sample was made of PBMCs. The DNA of the CDR3 is TGTGCCAGCTCACCAATTTCGGGGGGGTCGACAGAGACCCAGTACTTC. Translated, it gives CASSPISGGSTETQYF.